This T cell receptor beta chain was sequenced in a study of identifying expanded T cells in peripheral blood. The CDR3 loop spans 15 amino acids. Trimming stripped 0 bases from V and 1 base from J, with 9 bases between. From germline, CDR1 is SGHRS and CDR2 YFSETQ. Assay: immunoSEQ multiplex PCR; the TCRdb copy retains only in-frame clones and omits some. Among 85,000 to 100,000 clones, 88% were seen once, and the ten largest hold about 4%. Input material: blood. The clonotype comes from a person between 18 and 70 years old in good health. V and J are TRBV5-1 and TRBJ2-3; D gene unclear. The CDR3 loop reads CASSLVRAGTDTQYF. DNA for the CDR3: TGCGCCAGCAGCTTGGTTAGGGCCGGCACAGATACGCAGTATTTT.